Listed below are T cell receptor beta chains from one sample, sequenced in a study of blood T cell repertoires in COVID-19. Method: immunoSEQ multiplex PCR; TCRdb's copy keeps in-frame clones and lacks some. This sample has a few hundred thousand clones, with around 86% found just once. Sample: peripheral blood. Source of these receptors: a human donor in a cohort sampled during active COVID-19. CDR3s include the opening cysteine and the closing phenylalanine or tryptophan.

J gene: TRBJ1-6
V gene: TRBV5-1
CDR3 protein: CASSSGTRAYNSPLHF

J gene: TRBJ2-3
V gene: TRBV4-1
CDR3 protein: CASSQYSGRDTDTQYF

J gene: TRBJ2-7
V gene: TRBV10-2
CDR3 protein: CASSEAGTTSSYEQYF

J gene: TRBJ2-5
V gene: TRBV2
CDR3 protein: CASRPGGRETQYF

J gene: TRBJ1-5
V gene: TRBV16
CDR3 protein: CASSQSMSHGTGLSNQPQHF

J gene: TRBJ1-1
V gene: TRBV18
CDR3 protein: CASSPRGGDTEAFF

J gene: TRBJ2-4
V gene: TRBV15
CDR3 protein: CATSRDHEGGRNIQYF

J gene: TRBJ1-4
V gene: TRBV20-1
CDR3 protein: CSAQNEKLFF

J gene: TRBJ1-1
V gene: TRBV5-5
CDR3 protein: CASSLRQGFGTEAFF

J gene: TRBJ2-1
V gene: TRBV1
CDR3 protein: CTSSHRAGTSGRNEQFF

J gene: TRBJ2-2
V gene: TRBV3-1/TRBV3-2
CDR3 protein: CASSQSSGVAGELFF

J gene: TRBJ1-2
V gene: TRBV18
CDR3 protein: CASSPSRDRGSYGYTF

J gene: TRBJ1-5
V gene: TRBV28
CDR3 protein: CAICKTGVFFGDQPQHF

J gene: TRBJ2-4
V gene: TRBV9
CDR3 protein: CASSVASTGMNIQYF

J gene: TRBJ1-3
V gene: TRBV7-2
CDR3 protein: CASRVGGRSLSGNTIYF

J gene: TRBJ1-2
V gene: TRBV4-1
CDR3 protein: CASSLTGSLNYGYTF

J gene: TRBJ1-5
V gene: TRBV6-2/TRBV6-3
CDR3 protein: CASSYEGGTGGSRQPQHF

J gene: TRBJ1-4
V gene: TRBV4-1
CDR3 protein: CASSQDSPRKLFF

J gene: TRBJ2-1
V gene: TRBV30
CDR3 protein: CAWSAGRAREQFF

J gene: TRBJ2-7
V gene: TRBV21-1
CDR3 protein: CANRGQNTF

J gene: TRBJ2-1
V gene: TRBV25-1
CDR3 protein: CASAEPGQGSNEQFF

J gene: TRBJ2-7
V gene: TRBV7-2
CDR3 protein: CASSTQSAGRGLTYEQYF

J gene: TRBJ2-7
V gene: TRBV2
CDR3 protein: CASSPRTGTFYEQYF

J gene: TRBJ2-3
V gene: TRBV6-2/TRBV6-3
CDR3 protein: CASSYQGLVPYF

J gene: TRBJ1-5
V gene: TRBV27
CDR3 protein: CASRIQGYSNQPQHF

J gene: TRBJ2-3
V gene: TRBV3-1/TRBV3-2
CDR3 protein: CASSQTSGRSTDTQYF

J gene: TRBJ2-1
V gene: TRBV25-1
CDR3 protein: CASTQGTLEQFF

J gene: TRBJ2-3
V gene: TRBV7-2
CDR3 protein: CASSLWTIRYTDTQYF

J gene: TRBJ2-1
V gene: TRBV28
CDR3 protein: CASSSDWSSYNEQFF

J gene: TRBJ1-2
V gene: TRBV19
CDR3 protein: CASSIALRRVQRRGYTF

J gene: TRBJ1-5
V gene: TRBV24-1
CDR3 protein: CATFMSGWFDSNQPQHF

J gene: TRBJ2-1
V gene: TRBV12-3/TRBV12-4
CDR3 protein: CASSLGPVNEQFF

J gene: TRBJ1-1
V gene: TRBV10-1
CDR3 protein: CASSDTTNNTEAFF

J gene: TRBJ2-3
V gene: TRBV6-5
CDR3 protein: CASSYSGGRADTQYF

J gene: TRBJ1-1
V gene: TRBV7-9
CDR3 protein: CASSTDSYEAFF

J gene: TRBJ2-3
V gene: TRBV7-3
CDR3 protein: CASRRPGLASEDTQYF

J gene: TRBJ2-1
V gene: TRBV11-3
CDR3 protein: CASSLGGRDHNEQFF

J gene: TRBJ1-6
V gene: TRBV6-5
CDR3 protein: CASSPGGPRNSPLHF

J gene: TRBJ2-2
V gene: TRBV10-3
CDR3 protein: CATGLAGGPSLAGELFF

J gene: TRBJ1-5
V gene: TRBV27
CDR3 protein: CASSSLQNRGNQPQHF

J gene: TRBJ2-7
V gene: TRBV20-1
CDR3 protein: CSASPGTSGSTYEQYF

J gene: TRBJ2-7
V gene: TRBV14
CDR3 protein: CASSPARGSYEQYF

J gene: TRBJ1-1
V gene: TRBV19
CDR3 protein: CASSIGAGGEGTEAFF

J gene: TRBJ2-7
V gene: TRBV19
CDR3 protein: CASSTPVGGTYEQYF

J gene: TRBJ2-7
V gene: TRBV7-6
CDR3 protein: CASSTPGTGEFTSEQYF

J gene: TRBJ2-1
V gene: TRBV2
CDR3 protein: CASSDRKRTNLLRNNEQFF

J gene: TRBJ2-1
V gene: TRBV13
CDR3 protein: CASSPLTGTGNEQFF

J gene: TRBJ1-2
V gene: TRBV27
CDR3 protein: CASSLPGGYGYTF

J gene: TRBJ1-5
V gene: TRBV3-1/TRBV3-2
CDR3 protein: CASSQAPGTGDSNQPQHF

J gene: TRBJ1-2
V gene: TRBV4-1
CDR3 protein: CASSQDRGSGGYTF

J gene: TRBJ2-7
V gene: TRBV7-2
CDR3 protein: CASSPAGLPSYEQYF

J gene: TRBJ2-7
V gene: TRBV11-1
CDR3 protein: CASSLTTSGGPYEQYF

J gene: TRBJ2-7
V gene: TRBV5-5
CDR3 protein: CASSFVAGGATTYEQYF